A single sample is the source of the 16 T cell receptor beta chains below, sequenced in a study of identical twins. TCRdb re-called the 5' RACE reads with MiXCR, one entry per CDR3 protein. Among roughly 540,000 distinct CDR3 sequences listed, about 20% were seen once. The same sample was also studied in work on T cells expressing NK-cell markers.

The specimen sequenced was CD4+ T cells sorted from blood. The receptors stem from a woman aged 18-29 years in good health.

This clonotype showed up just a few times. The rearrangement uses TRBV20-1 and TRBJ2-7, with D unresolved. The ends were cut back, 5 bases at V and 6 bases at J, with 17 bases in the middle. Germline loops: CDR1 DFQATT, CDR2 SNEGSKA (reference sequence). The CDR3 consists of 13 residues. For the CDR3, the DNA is TGCAGTGCTCGTGGTCTGGGCTTGGGCGAGCAGTACTTC. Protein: CSARGLGLGEQYF.

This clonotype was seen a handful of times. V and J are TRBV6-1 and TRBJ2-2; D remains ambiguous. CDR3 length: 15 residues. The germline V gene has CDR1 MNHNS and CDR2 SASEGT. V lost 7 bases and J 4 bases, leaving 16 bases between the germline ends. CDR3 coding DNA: TGTGCCAGCAATCCCCTCCTCTCGGGCACCGGGGAGCTGTTTTTT. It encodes CASNPLLSGTGELFF.

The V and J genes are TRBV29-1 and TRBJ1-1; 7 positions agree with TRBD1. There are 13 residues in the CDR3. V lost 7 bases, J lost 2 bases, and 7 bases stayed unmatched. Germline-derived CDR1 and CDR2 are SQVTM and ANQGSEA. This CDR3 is CSAPGTVNTEAFF. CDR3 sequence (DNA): TGCAGCGCTCCCGGGACAGTAAACACTGAAGCTTTCTTT. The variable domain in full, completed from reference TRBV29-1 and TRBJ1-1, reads SAVISQKPSRDICQRGTSLTIQCQVDSQVTMMFWYRQQPGQSLTLIATANQGSEATYESGFVIDKFPISRPNLTFSTLTVSNMSPEDSSIYLCSAPGTVNTEAFFGQGTRLTVV.

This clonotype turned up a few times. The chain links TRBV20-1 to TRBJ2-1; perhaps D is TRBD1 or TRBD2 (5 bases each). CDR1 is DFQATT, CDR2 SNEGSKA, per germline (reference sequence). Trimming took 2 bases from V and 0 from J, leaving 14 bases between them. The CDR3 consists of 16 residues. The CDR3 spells CSARSRDGFSYNEQFF. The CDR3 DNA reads TGCAGTGCTAGAAGCCGGGACGGTTTCTCCTACAATGAGCAGTTCTTC.

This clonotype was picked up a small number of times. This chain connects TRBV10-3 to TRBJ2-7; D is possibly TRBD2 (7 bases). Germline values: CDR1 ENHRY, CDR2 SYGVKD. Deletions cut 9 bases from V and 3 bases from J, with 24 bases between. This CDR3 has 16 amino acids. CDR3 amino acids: CAIAPRGAWGLYEQYF. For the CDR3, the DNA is TGTGCCATTGCCCCCCGGGGGGCGTGGGGTCTCTACGAGCAGTACTTC.

The CDR3 nucleotides read TGCAGTGCTAGGGGGTCGGGCGAGCAGTACTTC. Protein product: CSARGSGEQYF. This chain uses TRBV20-1 with TRBJ2-7; D unclear. The CDR3 runs 11 residues. Germline V gives CDR1 DFQATT, CDR2 SNEGSKA (reference sequence). Trimming cost V 3 bases and J 6 bases, with 9 bases left between them.

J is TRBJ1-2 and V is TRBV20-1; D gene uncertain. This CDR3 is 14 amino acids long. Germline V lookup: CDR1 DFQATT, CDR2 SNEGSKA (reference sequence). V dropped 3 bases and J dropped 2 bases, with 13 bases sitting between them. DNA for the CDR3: TGCAGTGCTAGGTATCCGGGTTCCAACTATGGCTACACCTTC. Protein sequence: CSARYPGSNYGYTF.

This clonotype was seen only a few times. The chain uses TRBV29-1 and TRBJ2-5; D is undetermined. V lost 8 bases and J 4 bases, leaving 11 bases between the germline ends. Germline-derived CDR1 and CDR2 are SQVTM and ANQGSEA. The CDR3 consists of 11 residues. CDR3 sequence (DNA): TGCAGCCCCTACGACCCAGAGACCCAGTACTTC. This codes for CSPYDPETQYF. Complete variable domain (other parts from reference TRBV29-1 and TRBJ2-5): SAVISQKPSRDICQRGTSLTIQCQVDSQVTMMFWYRQQPGQSLTLIATANQGSEATYESGFVIDKFPISRPNLTFSTLTVSNMSPEDSSIYLCSPYDPETQYFGPGTRLLVL.

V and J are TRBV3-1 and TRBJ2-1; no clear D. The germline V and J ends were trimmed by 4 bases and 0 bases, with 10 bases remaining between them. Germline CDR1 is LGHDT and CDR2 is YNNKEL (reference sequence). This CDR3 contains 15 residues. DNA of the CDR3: TGTGCCAGCAGCCCCCGGACCAACTCCTACAATGAGCAGTTCTTC. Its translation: CASSPRTNSYNEQFF.

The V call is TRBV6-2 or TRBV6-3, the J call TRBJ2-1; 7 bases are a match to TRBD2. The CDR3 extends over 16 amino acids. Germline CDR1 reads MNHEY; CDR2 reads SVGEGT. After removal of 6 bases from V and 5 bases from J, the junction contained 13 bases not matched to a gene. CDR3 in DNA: TGTGCCAGCAGCCAGATGAGGGGAGGGAGACACAATGAGCAGTTCTTC. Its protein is CASSQMRGGRHNEQFF.

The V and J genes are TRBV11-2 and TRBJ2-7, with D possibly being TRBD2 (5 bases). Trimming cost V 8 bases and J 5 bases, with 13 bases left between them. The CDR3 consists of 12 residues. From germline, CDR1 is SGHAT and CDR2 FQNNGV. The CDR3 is CASPRRADEQYF. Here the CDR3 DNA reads TGTGCCAGCCCCCGGCGGGCGGACGAGCAGTACTTC. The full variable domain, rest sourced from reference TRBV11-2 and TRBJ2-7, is EAGVAQSPRYKIIEKRQSVAFWCNPISGHATLYWYQQILGQGPKLLIQFQNNGVVDDSQLPKDRFSAERLKGVDSTLKIQPAKLEDSAVYLCASPRRADEQYFGPGTRLTVT.

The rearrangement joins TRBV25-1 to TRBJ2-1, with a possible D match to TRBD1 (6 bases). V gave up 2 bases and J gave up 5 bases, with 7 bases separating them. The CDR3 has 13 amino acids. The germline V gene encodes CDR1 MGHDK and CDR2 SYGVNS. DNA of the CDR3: TGTGCCAGCAGTGAACCAGGGGACAATGAGCAGTTCTTC. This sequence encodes CASSEPGDNEQFF.

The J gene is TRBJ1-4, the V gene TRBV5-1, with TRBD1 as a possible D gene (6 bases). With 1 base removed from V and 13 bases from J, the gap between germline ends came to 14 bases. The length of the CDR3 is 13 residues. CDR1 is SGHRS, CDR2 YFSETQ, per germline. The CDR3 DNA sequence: TGCGCCAGCAGCTTGAACAGGGATGGGAGACTGTTTTTT. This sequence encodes CASSLNRDGRLFF.

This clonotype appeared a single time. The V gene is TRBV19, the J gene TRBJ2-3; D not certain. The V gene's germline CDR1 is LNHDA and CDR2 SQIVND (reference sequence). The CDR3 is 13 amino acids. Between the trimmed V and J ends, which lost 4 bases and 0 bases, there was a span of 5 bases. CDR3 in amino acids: CASSKQSTDTQYF. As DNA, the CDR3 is TGTGCCAGTAGTAAACAGAGCACAGATACGCAGTATTTT. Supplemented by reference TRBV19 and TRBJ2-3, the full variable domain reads DGGITQSPKYLFRKEGQNVTLSCEQNLNHDAMYWYRQDPGQGLRLIYYSQIVNDFQKGDIAEGYSVSREKKESFPLTVTSAQKNPTAFYLCASSKQSTDTQYFGPGTRLTVL.

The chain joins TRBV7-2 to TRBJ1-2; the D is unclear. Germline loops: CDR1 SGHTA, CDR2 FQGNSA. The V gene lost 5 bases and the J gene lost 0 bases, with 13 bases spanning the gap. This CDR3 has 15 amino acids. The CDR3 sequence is CASSPQTLSNYGYTF. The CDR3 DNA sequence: TGTGCCAGCAGCCCTCAGACCCTCTCTAACTATGGCTACACCTTC.

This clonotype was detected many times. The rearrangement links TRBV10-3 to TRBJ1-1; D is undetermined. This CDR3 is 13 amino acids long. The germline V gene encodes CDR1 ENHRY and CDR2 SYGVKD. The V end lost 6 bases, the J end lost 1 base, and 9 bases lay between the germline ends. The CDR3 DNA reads TGTGCCATCAGACTTAGCCCGAACACTGAAGCTTTCTTT. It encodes CAIRLSPNTEAFF.